The sequence of this T cell receptor beta chain was determined in a study of monozygotic twins with cystic fibrosis. The study's findings and limits: In this small cohort, shared CDR3 numbers showed no association with age, concordance or disease severity. Monozygotic CF twin pairs shared significantly more nucleotide-identical clonotypes than unrelated CF individuals did.

The CDR3 contains 12 residues. CDR1 is SGHTS, CDR2 YDEGEE, per germline. Deletions cut 0 bases from V and 6 bases from J, with 7 bases between. With regard to this clone: Its antigen is undetermined.

TCRdb's table, derived via immunoSEQ multiplex PCR, lists solely in-frame clones and lacks some. Among 30,000 or so clones listed, over 60% were seen once. The clonotype originates from a girl aged 10-17 years with cystic fibrosis. The material sequenced was blood. The V gene is TRBV5-8, the J gene TRBJ2-7; D ambiguous. CDR3 sequence: CASSLVGREQYV. The CDR3 nucleotides are TGTGCCAGCAGCTTGGTAGGGCGCGAGCAGTACGTC.